The clone carrying this T cell receptor (beta chain) was seen only once. What it binds is unknown. CDR1 is MNHEY, CDR2 SVGAGI, per germline. The ends lost 2 bases at V and 6 bases at J; junction bases unmatched: 3. The CDR3 has 13 residues. Clones were sequenced by immunoSEQ multiplex PCR, and TCRdb holds only the in-frame ones, with some missing. Of over 100,000 clones in the sample, just under 95% were seen once. The record originates from a study of graft-versus-host responses after intestinal transplantation. The V gene is TRBV6-5, the J gene TRBJ1-2; 7 bases map to TRBD1. Here the sequenced sample was unstimulated CD4+ T cells sorted from spleen or lymph node cells, taken before intestinal transplant. This clonotype originated in a human donor who received an intestinal transplant. The CDR3 bases are TGTGCCAGCAGTTACGAGGGGGCAAATGGCTACACCTTC. Its protein product is CASSYEGANGYTF.